This T cell receptor (beta chain) comes out of a study of blood T cell repertoires in COVID-19. Looking at the study overall: Sources were T cells, B-cell-depleted T cells, or PBMCs; the material itself was cDNA or gDNA.

V was shortened by 5 bases and J by 4 bases, with 18 bases between the two germline ends. The CDR3 extends over 16 amino acids. Germline V gene data show CDR1 as MDHEN and CDR2 as SYDVKM. Assay used: immunoSEQ multiplex PCR; TCRdb lists only in-frame clones, some missing. The sample lists tens of thousands of clones; 80% to 85% were seen once. The sample taken for sequencing was peripheral blood. This chain links TRBV28 with TRBJ1-3; D gene ambiguous. The clonotype was recovered from a man older than 75 with active or convalescent COVID-19. This chain's CDR3 is CASSTLLRALGNTIYF. The CDR3 DNA reads TGTGCCAGCAGTACCTTGTTGAGGGCTCTAGGAAACACCATATATTTT. The complete variable domain, with remaining parts taken from reference TRBV28 and TRBJ1-3, reads DVKVTQSSRYLVKRTGEKVFLECVQDMDHENMFWYRQDPGLGLRLIYFSYDVKMKEKGDIPEGYSVSREKKERFSLILESASTNQTSMYLCASSTLLRALGNTIYFGEGSWLTVV.